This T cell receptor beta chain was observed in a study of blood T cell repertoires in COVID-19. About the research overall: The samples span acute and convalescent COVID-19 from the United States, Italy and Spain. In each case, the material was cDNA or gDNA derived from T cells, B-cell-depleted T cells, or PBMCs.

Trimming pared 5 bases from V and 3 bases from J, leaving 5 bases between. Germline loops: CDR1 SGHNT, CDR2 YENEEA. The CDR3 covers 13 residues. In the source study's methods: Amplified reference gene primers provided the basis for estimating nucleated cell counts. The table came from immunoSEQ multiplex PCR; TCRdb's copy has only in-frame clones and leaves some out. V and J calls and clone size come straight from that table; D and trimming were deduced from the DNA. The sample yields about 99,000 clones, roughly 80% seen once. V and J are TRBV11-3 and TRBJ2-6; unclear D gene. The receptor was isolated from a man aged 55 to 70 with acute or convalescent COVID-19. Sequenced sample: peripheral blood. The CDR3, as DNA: TGTGCCAGCAGCCCTCTTGGGGCCAACGTCCTGACTTTC. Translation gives CASSPLGANVLTF.